Given below is one T cell receptor (beta chain) in context. Seattle researchers signed up patients amid active infection and tracked them longitudinally. These data come from a study of blood T cell repertoires in COVID-19. Study summary: Both acute and convalescent COVID-19 samples were obtained from the United States, Italy and Spain. From T cells, B-cell-depleted T cells, or PBMCs came the material, which was cDNA or gDNA.

Study processing details: Amplifying reference gene primers gave estimates of nucleated cell counts. Data came from immunoSEQ multiplex PCR; TCRdb stores just in-frame clones and leaves some out. Clone size and V and J calls were adopted from that table, with D and trimming inferred from the DNA. The sample carries 440,000 or so clones, around 91% recorded once. The CDR3 has 12 residues. Trimming pared 11 bases from V and 3 bases from J, leaving 13 bases between. The germline V gene encodes CDR1 MDHEN and CDR2 SYDVKM. Sequences were obtained from peripheral blood. This rearrangement joins TRBV28 to TRBJ1-1; D remains ambiguous. This clonotype was obtained from a woman in her 40s with COVID-19, enrolled during active disease. CDR3 coding DNA: TGTGCCGCGGCGGGAGGTCACACTGAAGCTTTCTTT. It codes for CAAAGGHTEAFF.